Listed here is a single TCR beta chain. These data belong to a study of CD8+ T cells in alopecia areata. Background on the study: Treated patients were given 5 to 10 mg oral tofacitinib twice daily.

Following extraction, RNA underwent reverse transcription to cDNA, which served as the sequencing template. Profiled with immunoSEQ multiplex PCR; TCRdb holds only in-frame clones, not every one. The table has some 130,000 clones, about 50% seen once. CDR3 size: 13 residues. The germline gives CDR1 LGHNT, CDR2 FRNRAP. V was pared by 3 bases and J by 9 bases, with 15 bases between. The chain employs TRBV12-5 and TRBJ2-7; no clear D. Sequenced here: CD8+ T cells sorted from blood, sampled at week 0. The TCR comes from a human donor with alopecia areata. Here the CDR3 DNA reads TGTGCTAGTGGTTTACCCCAGAGTTATTCGCAGTACTTC. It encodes CASGLPQSYSQYF.